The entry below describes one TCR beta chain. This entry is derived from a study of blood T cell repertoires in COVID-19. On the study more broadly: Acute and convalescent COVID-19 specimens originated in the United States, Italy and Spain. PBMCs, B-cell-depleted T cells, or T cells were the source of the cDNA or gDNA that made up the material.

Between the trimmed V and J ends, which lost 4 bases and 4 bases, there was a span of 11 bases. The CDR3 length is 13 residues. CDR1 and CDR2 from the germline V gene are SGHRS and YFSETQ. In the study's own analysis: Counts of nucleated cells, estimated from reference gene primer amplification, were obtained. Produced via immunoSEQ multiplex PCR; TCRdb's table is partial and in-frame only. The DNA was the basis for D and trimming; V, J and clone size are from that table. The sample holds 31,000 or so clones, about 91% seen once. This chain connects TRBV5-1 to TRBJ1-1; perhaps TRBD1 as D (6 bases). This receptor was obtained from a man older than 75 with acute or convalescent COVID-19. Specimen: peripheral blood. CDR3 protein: CASSRTGITEAFF. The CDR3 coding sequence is TGCGCCAGCAGCCGTACAGGGATCACTGAAGCTTTCTTT.